This T cell receptor (beta chain) was sequenced in a study of blood T cell repertoires in COVID-19. Background on the study: Samples of COVID-19 (acute and convalescent) were obtained from the United States, Italy and Spain. The cDNA or gDNA used as material had been derived from T cells, B-cell-depleted T cells, or PBMCs.

As originally analysed: Cell counts per sample came from amplifying reference gene primers. Generated by immunoSEQ multiplex PCR, the TCRdb table keeps only in-frame clones and is missing some. V and J calls and clone size follow that table, whereas D and trimming were derived from the DNA. The data show 250,000 to 350,000 clones, with 75% to 90% seen just once and 6.3% held by the top ten. V was pared by 3 bases and J by 6 bases, with 7 bases of the junction left unmatched. CDR1 is LNHDA, CDR2 SQIVND, per germline (reference sequence). The CDR3 runs 16 residues. The sequenced sample was peripheral blood. The TCR sequence derives from a woman between 45 and 65 years old with COVID-19, enrolled during active disease. The chain couples TRBV19 to TRBJ2-1; 11 nucleotides match TRBD2. The CDR3: CASSMGGTSGPNEQFF. The CDR3 region has the DNA TGTGCCAGTAGTATGGGCGGGACTAGCGGTCCCAATGAGCAGTTCTTC.